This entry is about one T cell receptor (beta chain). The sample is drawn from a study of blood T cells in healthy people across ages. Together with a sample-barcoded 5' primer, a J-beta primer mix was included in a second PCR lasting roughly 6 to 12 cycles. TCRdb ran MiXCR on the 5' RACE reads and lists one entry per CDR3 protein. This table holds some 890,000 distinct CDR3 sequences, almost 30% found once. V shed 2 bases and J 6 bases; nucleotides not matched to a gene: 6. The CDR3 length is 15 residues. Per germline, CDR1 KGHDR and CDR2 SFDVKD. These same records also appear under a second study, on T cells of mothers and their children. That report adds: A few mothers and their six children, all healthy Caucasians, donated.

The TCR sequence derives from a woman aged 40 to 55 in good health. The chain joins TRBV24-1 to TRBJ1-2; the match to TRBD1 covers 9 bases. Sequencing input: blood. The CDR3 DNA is TGTGCCACCAGTGATTGGGGGACAGGGAAGGATGGCTACACCTTC. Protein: CATSDWGTGKDGYTF.